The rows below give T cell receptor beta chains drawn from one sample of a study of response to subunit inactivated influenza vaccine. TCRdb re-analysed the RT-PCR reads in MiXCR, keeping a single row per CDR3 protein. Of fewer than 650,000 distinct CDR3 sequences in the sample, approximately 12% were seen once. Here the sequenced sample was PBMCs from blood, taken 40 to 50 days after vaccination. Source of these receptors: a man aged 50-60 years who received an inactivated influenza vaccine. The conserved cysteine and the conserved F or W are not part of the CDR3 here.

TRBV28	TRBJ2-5	ASSSLTGGVETQY
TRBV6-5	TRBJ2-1	ASSYSISIVDNEQF
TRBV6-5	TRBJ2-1	ASSLGGRGYEQF
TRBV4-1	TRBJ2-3	ASSHVHREVADTQY
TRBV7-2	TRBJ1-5	ASSSGKGNQPQH
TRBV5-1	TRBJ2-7	ASSNVRGFEQY
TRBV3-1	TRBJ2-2	ASSQTGPGELF
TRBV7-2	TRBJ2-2	ASSFLRTGELF
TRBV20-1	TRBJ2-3	SARSGTSSTDTQY
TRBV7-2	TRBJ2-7	ASSLISGLPDEQY
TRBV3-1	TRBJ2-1	ASSRRRDGEQF
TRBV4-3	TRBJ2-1	ASSQAGTGYNEQF
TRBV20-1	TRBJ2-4	SARDGQGAGIQY
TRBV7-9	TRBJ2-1	ASSLSQGYRSYNEQF
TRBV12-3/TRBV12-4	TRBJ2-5	ASSLGTGGKETQY
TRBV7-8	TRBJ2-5	ASSLERAIQETQY
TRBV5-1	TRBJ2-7	ASSLGGLAGGTYEQY
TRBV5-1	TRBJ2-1	ASSLNRASYNEQF
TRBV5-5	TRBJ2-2	ASSRIGGGNTGELF
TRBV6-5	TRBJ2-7	ASRLSGGNEQY
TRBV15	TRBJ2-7	ATSRVTGYEQY
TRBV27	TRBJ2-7	ASSPSQNSYEQY
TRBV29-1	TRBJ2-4	SVEDSGPKNIQY
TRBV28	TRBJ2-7	ASSGGQGISYEQY
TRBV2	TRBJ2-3	ASSSGGESSTDTQY
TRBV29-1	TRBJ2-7	SVLGTGSEQY
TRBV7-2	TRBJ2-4	ASASGQRKNIQY
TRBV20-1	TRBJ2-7	SASTSGIYEQY
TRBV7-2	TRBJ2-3	ASSLGPTGDTQY
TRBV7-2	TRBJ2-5	ASSSTTVSETQY
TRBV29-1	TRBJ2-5	SVGWTKGETQY
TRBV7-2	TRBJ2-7	ASSLGLAGSLYEQY
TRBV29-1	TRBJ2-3	SVATGSDTQY
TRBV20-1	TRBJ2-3	SAHRRASADTQY
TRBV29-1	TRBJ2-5	SVRDSQETQY
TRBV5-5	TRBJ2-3	ASSPFSGRPDTQY
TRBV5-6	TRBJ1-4	ASSLPGQGDEKLF
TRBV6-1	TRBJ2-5	ASSEVRVQETQY
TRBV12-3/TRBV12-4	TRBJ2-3	ASSRDQLASGDTQY
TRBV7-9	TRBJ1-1	ASSSGGGLNTEAF
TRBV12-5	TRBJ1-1	ASGGDGNWAF
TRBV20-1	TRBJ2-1	RAGQGTYNEQF
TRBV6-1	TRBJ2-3	ASKTGTSSTDTQY